This T cell receptor beta chain appears in the sequencing data of a study of T-cell memory formation after mild COVID-19. In germline, CDR1 is SNHLY, CDR2 FYNNEI. V lost 6 bases to trimming and J lost 7 bases, with 16 bases between them. The CDR3 length is 14 residues. In its sample, this clonotype was seen a few times. TCRdb reprocessed the 5' RACE reads via MiXCR and lists one record per CDR3 protein. This repertoire shows 400,000 to 500,000 distinct CDR3 sequences, 20% found once; its top ten account for roughly 8.4%. The receptor was isolated from an adult woman who had mild COVID-19 (a few samples of this study predate the infection). Cell type and time point are not known. V gene TRBV2 combines with J gene TRBJ1-5, with D possibly TRBD1 on 6 matching bases. Sequencing input: PBMCs or a T cell subset sorted from them (not recorded which). This CDR3 reads CASRRGGQSQPQHF. The CDR3, as DNA: TGTGCCAGCAGGAGGGGAGGACAGTCCCAGCCCCAGCATTTT.